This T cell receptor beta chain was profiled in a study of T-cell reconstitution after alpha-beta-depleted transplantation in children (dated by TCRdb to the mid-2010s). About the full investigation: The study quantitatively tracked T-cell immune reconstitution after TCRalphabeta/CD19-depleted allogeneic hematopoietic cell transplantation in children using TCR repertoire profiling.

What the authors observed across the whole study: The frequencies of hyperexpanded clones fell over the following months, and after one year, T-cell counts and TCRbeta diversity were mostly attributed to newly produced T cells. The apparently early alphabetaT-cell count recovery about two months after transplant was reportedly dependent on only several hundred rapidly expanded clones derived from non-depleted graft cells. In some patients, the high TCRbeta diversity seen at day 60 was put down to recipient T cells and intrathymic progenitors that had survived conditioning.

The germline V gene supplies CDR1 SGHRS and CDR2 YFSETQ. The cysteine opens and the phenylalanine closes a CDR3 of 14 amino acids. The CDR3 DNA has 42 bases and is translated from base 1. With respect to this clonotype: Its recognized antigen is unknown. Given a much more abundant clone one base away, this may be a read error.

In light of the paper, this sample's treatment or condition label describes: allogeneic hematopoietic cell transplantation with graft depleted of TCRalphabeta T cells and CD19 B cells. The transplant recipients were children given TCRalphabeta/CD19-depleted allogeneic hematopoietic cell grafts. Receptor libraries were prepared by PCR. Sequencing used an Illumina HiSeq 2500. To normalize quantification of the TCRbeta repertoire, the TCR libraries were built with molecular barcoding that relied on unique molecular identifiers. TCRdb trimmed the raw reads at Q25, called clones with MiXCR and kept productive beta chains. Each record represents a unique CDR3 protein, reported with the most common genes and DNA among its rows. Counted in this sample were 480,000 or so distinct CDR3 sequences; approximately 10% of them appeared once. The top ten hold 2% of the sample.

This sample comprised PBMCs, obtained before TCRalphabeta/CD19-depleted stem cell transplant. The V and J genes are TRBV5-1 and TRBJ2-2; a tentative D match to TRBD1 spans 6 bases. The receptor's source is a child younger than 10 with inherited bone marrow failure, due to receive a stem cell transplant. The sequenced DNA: TGCGCCAGCAGTAAGCAGGGGAGCACCCGGGAGCTGTTTTTT. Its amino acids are CASSKQGSTRELFF.